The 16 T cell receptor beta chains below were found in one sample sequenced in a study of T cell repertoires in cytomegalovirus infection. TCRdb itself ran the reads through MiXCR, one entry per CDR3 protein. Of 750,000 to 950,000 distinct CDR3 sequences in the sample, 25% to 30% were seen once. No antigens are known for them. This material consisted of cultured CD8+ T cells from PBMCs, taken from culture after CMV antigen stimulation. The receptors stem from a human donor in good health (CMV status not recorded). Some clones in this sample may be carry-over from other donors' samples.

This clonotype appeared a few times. DNA for the CDR3: TGTGCCAGCATAACCAGCAGCTCCTATAATTCACCCCTCCACTTT. This codes for CASITSSSYNSPLHF. The chain has TRBV6-1 and TRBJ1-6; D ambiguous. V lost 7 bases and J lost 0, with 10 bases in between. CDR3 length: 15 amino acids. The germline V gene has CDR1 MNHNS and CDR2 SASEGT.

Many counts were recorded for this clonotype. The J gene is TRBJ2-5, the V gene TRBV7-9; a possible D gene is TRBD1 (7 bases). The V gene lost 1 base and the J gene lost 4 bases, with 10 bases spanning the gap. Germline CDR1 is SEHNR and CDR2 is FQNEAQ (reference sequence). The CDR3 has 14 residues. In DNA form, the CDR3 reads TGTGCCAGCAGCTTAGACAGGGGAGGAGAGACCCAGTACTTC. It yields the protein CASSLDRGGETQYF.

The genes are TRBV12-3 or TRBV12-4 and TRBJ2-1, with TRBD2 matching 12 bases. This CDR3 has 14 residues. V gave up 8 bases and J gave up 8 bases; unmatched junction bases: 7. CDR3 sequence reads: CASYTSGGRDEQFF. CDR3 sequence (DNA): TGTGCCAGCTACACTAGCGGGGGGCGGGATGAGCAGTTCTTC.

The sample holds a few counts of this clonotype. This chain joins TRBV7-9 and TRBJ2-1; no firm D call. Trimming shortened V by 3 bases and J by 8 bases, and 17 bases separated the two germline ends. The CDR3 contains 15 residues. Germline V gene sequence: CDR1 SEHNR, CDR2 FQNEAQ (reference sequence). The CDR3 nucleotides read TGTGCCAGCAGCTTTGGCCCGTCCGTTGACGATGAGCAGTTCTTC. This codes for CASSFGPSVDDEQFF. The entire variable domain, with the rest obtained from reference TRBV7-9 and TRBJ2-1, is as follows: DTGVSQNPRHKITKRGQNVTFRCDPISEHNRLYWYRQTLGQGPEFLTYFQNEAQLEKSRLLSDRFSAERPKGSFSTLEIQRTEQGDSAMYLCASSFGPSVDDEQFFGPGTRLTVL.

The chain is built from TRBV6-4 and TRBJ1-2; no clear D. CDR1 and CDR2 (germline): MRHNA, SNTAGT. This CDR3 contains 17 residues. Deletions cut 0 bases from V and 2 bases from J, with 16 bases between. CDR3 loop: CASSDSSGYSQNYGYTF. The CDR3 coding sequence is TGTGCCAGCAGTGACTCGAGTGGGTACAGTCAGAACTATGGCTACACCTTC.

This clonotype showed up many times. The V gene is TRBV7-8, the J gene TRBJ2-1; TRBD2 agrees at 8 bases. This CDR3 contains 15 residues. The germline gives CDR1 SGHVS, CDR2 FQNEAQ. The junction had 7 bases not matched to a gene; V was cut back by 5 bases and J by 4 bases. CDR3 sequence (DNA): TGTGCCAGCAGCGTCGCGCTAGCGGGTTACAATGAGCAGTTCTTC. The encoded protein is CASSVALAGYNEQFF.

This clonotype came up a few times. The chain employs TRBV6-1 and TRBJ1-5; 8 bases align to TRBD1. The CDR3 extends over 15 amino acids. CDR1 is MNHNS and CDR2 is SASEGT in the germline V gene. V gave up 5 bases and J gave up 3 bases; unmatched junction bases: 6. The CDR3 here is CASSSLDRVNQPQHF. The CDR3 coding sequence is TGTGCCAGCAGTTCTCTGGACAGGGTCAATCAGCCCCAGCATTTT.

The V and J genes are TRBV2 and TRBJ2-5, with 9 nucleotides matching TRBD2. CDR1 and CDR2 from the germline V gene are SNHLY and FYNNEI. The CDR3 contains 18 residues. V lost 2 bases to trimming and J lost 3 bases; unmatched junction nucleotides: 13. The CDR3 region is CASSEPFGRGGPEETQYF. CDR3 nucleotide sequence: TGTGCCAGCAGTGAACCCTTTGGGCGGGGGGGCCCTGAAGAGACCCAGTACTTC.

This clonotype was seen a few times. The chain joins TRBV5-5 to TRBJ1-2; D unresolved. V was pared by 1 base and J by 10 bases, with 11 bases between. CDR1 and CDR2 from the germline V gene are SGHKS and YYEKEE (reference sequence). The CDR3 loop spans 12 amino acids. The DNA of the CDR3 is TGTGCCAGCAGCTTGCCTTCGTGGGACTACACCTTC. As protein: CASSLPSWDYTF.

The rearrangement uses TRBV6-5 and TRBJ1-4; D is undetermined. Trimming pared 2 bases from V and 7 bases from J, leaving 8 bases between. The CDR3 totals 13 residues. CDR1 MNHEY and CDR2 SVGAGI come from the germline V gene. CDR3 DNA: TGTGCCAGCAGTTACGGTCGGGGTGAAAAACTGTTTTTT. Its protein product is CASSYGRGEKLFF.

The CDR3 region is CASSIGGHGQPQHF. The CDR3 coding sequence is TGTGCCAGTAGTATAGGAGGTCACGGTCAGCCCCAGCATTTT. The genes are TRBV19 and TRBJ1-5; D is ambiguous. The CDR3 spans 14 residues. The V gene's germline CDR1 is LNHDA and CDR2 SQIVND (reference sequence). The V end lost 1 base, the J end lost 6 bases, and 10 bases lay between the germline ends.

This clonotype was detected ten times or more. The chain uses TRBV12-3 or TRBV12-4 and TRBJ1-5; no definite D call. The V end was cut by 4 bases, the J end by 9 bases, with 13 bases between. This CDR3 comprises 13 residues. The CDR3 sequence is CASSSTPTGPQHF. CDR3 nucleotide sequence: TGTGCCAGCAGTTCCACTCCCACGGGGCCCCAGCATTTT.

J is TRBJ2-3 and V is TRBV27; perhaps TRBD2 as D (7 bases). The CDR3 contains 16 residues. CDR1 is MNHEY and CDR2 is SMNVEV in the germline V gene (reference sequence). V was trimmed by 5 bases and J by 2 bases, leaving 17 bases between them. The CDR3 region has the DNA TGTGCCAGCAGTATCCCGGGCGGGGGCAACACAGATACGCAGTATTTT. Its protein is CASSIPGGGNTDTQYF.

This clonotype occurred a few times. CDR3 sequence reads: CATSRGRGGNQPQHF. Written as DNA, the CDR3 is TGTGCCACCAGCAGGGGACGGGGGGGCAATCAGCCCCAGCATTTT. This rearrangement joins TRBV15 to TRBJ1-5; possibly TRBD1 for D (5 bases). Trimming left V 3 bases short and J 2 bases short, with 11 bases between. CDR1 LNHNV and CDR2 YYDKDF come from the germline V gene (reference sequence). There are 15 residues in the CDR3.

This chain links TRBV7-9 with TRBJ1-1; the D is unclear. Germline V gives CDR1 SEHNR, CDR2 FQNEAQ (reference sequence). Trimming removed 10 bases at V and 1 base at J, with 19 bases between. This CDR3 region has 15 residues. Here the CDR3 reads CATIPPGRENTEAFF. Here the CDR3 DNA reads TGTGCCACCATTCCGCCCGGGAGGGAGAACACTGAAGCTTTCTTT.

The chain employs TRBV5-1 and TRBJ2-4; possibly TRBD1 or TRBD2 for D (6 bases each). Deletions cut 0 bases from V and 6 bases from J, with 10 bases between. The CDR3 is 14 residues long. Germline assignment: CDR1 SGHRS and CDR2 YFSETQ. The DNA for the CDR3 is TGCGCCAGCAGCTTGGGCAGGGGAGGAAACATTCAGTACTTC. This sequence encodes CASSLGRGGNIQYF.